These 9 T cell receptor beta chains originate from one sample sequenced in a study of shared clonotypes between healthy human individuals. Generated by immunoSEQ multiplex PCR, the TCRdb table keeps only in-frame clones and is missing some. The table shows about 1 million clones, with approximately 72% occurring only once. The sample was memory CD4+ T cells sorted from blood. Subset noted: CD45RA-negative fraction. These receptors originate from a man aged 18 to 29 in good health.

Details on this clone: The same CDR3 is also encoded by other DNA sequences in this sample. The J gene is TRBJ2-3, the V gene TRBV5-1; the D gene is possibly TRBD1 (6 bases). CDR1 is SGHRS, CDR2 YFSETQ, per germline. This CDR3 comprises 15 residues. The V gene lost 3 bases and the J gene lost 2 bases, with 13 bases spanning the gap. The CDR3 DNA reads as TGCGCCAGCAGCTCCGCAGGGGTCCCCACAGATACGCAGTATTTT. Amino acids: CASSSAGVPTDTQYF. Full variable domain (remainder filled in from reference TRBV5-1 and TRBJ2-3): KAGVTQTPRYLIKTRGQQVTLSCSPISGHRSVSWYQQTPGQGLQFLFEYFSETQRNKGNFPGRFSGRQFSNSRSEMNVSTLELGDSALYLCASSSAGVPTDTQYFGPGTRLTVL.

V gene TRBV5-1 combines with J gene TRBJ2-2, with a tentative D call TRBD1 (6 bases). V dropped 4 bases and J dropped 7 bases, with 14 bases sitting between them. Germline loops: CDR1 SGHRS, CDR2 YFSETQ. The CDR3 consists of 14 residues. The DNA of the CDR3 is TGCGCCAGCAGCCTGGACAGTTCTGGCGGGGAGCTGTTTTTT. Translated: CASSLDSSGGELFF. The full variable domain, in which reference TRBV5-1 and TRBJ2-2 provide the parts outside the CDR3, is KAGVTQTPRYLIKTRGQQVTLSCSPISGHRSVSWYQQTPGQGLQFLFEYFSETQRNKGNFPGRFSGRQFSNSRSEMNVSTLELGDSALYLCASSLDSSGGELFFGEGSRLTVL.

The count of this clone is one. V and J are TRBV6-5 and TRBJ2-5; 9 positions match TRBD2. Germline values: CDR1 MNHEY, CDR2 SVGAGI. The V and J ends lost 5 bases and 11 bases, in that order; junction bases with no gene match: 12. The CDR3 is made up of 14 amino acids. The CDR3 reads CASSRIAGVGEQYF. The CDR3 DNA follows: TGTGCCAGCAGTCGGATAGCGGGAGTGGGTGAGCAGTACTTC.

This chain uses TRBV10-3 with TRBJ2-1; D remains unclear. The germline gives CDR1 ENHRY, CDR2 SYGVKD. The CDR3 spans 14 residues. Trimming left V 10 bases short and J 7 bases short, with 20 bases between. The CDR3 bases are TGTGCCACCGAGGCACAGCCACCAGGTAATGAGCAGTTCTTC. Its protein product is CATEAQPPGNEQFF.

The rearrangement uses TRBV6-5 and TRBJ2-7; 10 bases fit TRBD1. The J segment lost 2 bases and the V segment lost 6 bases, leaving 7 bases of the junction unmatched. The germline CDR1 and CDR2 sequences are MNHEY and SVGAGI. The CDR3 totals 15 residues. The CDR3 is CASRGGDRGTYEQYF. The CDR3 DNA reads TGTGCCAGCAGAGGGGGGGACAGGGGAACCTACGAGCAGTACTTC.

The V call is TRBV5-1, the J call TRBJ2-2; D might be TRBD2 (5 bases). V lost 4 bases and J lost 1, with 8 bases in between. Per germline, CDR1 SGHRS and CDR2 YFSETQ. CDR3 size: 14 residues. The DNA for the CDR3 is TGCGCCAGCAGCGAGGGAGTGAACACCGGGGAGCTGTTTTTT. Translating it yields CASSEGVNTGELFF.

Concerning this clone: Its ends do not fully match the called genes, so a read error is possible. The CDR3 sequence is CASSLAWLAETQYF. In DNA, the CDR3 is TGTGCTAGCAGCTTAGCTTGGCTAGCCGAGACCCAGTACTTC. V is TRBV7-7 and J is TRBJ2-5; maybe TRBD2 (5 bases). Germline V gene data show CDR1 as SSHAT and CDR2 as FNYEAQ (reference sequence). This CDR3 has 14 amino acids.

To note about this clone: Sequence at one end of the junction differs from germline and may be a read error. CDR3 DNA: TGTGCCTGGAGCCCTAGACAGGGGGCCACAAATACGCAGTATTTT. Translated: CAWSPRQGATNTQYF. V gene TRBV30 combines with J gene TRBJ2-3; TRBD1 agrees at 10 bases. This CDR3 comprises 15 residues. Germline V gene data show CDR1 as GTSNPN and CDR2 as SVGIG (reference sequence). Complete variable domain (other parts from reference TRBV30 and TRBJ2-3): SQTIHQWPATLVQPVGSPLSLECTVEGTSNPNLYWYRQAAGRGLQLLFYSVGIGQISSEVPQNLSASRPQDRQFILSSKKLLLSDSGFYLCAWSPRQGATNTQYFGPGTRLTVL.

In nucleotides, the CDR3 is TGTGCCAGCGCGGGCGGCGGCGGTGGGGCCTACGAGCAGTACTTC. Its translation is CASAGGGGGAYEQYF. V and J are TRBV2 and TRBJ2-7; tentative D call: TRBD2 (5 bases). Germline CDR1 is SNHLY and CDR2 is FYNNEI. The V end lost 8 bases, the J end lost 2 bases, and 19 bases lay between the germline ends. The CDR3 sequence is 15 residues long.